Listed below are T cell receptor beta chains from one sample, sequenced in a study of beta chain features in type 1 diabetes. Some clones are missing from TCRdb's copy, which holds only in-frame ones; the method was immunoSEQ multiplex PCR. Among 300,000 or so clones, 8% were seen once, and the ten largest hold around 0.45%. The source material was central memory CD4+ T cells from blood. These receptors were taken from a woman in her late teens or twenties in good health. Each CDR3 is given with its conserved first and last residue. A D gene is named only where the DNA matches it firmly. Clone size is shown for a subset of rows, as once, few, many or a class of expanded clone.

d_call j_call v_call clone_size cdr3_nt cdr3_aa
NA TRBJ2-7 TRBV4-2 NA TGTGCCAGCAGCCAAGTGTTATTTTCGGGTCCAGGGTTTCACGAGCAGTACTTC CASSQVLFSGPGFHEQYF
TRBD2 TRBJ2-5 TRBV9 NA TGTGCCAGCAGCGTAGGACTAGCGGGAGGTGGACAAGAGACCCAGTACTTC CASSVGLAGGGQETQYF
TRBD2 TRBJ2-2 TRBV14 NA TGTGCCAGCAGCCCCCGGACTAGCGGGACCGGGGAGCTGTTTTTT CASSPRTSGTGELFF
NA TRBJ1-1 TRBV28 NA TGTGCCAGCAGTTTATGGGGGGACAACACTGAAGCTTTCTTT CASSLWGDNTEAFF
NA TRBJ2-2 TRBV6-5 NA TGTGCCAGCAGGAGGACAACGAACACCGGGGAGCTGTTTTTT CASRRTTNTGELFF
NA TRBJ2-2 TRBV5-1 NA TGCGCCAGCCACGTTCAAATGGTAGCCAACACCGGGGAGCTGTTTTTT CASHVQMVANTGELFF
NA TRBJ2-3 TRBV18 NA TGTGCCAGCTCACCGCCAAAGGCAGGGTGGGGCACAGATACGCAGTATTTT CASSPPKAGWGTDTQYF
NA TRBJ1-3 TRBV7-9 NA TGTGCCAGCAGCTTAGATGGCTCTGGAAACACCATATATTTT CASSLDGSGNTIYF
NA TRBJ2-7 TRBV6-5 NA TGTGCCAGCACCAACAGGTTATCCGGGTCCTACGAGCAGTACTTC CASTNRLSGSYEQYF
NA TRBJ2-5 TRBV20-1 few TGCAGTGCTGATAAAGAGACCCAGTACTTC CSADKETQYF
TRBD2 TRBJ2-5 TRBV27 NA TGTGCCAGCAGTTTATCCCGAAGGGGTAGCGGGAGTCAAGAGACCCAGTACTTC CASSLSRRGSGSQETQYF
TRBD2 TRBJ2-4 TRBV5-8 NA TGTGCCAGCAGCCAAGAGGCTAGCGGCAAAAACATTCAGTACTTC CASSQEASGKNIQYF
NA TRBJ2-1 TRBV5-6 NA TGTGCCAGCAGCTTGGTTCGCAGGGACAATGAGCAGTTCTTC CASSLVRRDNEQFF
TRBD2 TRBJ2-1 TRBV18 few TGTGCCAGTAACCCGGGACTAGCGTTGTACAATGAGCAGTTCTTC CASNPGLALYNEQFF
NA TRBJ2-7 TRBV4-2 NA TGTGCCAGCAGCCAAGGGGGGACTGGCTACGAGCAGTACTTC CASSQGGTGYEQYF
NA TRBJ2-1 TRBV4-2 NA TGTGCCAGCAGCCAAGATCGTGGCGGGACCCCCTACAATGAGCAGTTCTTC CASSQDRGGTPYNEQFF
NA TRBJ2-5 TRBV7-9 NA TGTGCCAGCAGAACCTTCGTAAGGGGTCAAGAGACCCAGTACTTC CASRTFVRGQETQYF
NA TRBJ2-1 TRBV15 NA TGTGCCACCATCGACCCCGGGACGGGGGAGAATGAGCAGTTCTTC CATIDPGTGENEQFF
NA TRBJ2-7 TRBV4-3 NA TGCGCCAGCAGCCAAGGGACGGCGGGCCACTCCTACGAGCAGTACTTC CASSQGTAGHSYEQYF
NA TRBJ1-3 TRBV7-9 few TGTGCCAGCAGCTTAAAAGGGGGAAACACCATATATTTT CASSLKGGNTIYF
NA TRBJ1-1 TRBV29-1 few TGCAGCGTTGAAGATCGAACAGACGCTGAAGCTTTCTTT CSVEDRTDAEAFF
NA TRBJ1-1 TRBV18 few TGTGCCAGCTCATACTGGACTGACTTTATGAACACTGAAGCTTTCTTT CASSYWTDFMNTEAFF
TRBD1 TRBJ2-3 TRBV6-1 few TGTGCCAGCAGTTTACAGGGGGCCACAGATACGCAGTATTTT CASSLQGATDTQYF
NA TRBJ2-7 TRBV11-2 NA TGTGCCAGCAGCTTAGCTGGTGGGTCGCCTTACAACTACGAGCAGTACTTC CASSLAGGSPYNYEQYF
NA TRBJ1-2 TRBV29-1 NA TGCAGCGTTGAAGATCGAGGGGCGGTTGGCTACACCTTC CSVEDRGAVGYTF
TRBD1 TRBJ1-5 TRBV9 few TGTGCCAGCAGCGGAGCTGGACAGGGGGCGACAGGGCCCCAGCATTTT CASSGAGQGATGPQHF
TRBD1 TRBJ2-7 TRBV28 few TGTGCCAGCAGTCCAAGGAGAGGGGGCCTCAACGAGCAGTACTTC CASSPRRGGLNEQYF
NA TRBJ1-1 TRBV28 NA TGTGCCAGCAGTTTCCGAACTGAAGCTTTCTTT CASSFRTEAFF
NA TRBJ2-3 TRBV7-2 many TGTGCCAGCAGCTTAGGGGGGGCGGCAGATACGCAGTATTTT CASSLGGAADTQYF
TRBD2 TRBJ2-1 TRBV29-1 few TGCAGCGTTCATACCGGGACTAGACGTTCCTCCTACAATGAGCAGTTCTTC CSVHTGTRRSSYNEQFF
NA TRBJ1-5 TRBV5-1 few TGCGCCAGCAGCTTGGAGGGGGGAGTAGGTCAGCCCCAGCATTTT CASSLEGGVGQPQHF
NA TRBJ2-2 TRBV4-2 many TGTGCCAGCAGCCAAGTTCGGAACACCGGGGAGCTGTTTTTT CASSQVRNTGELFF
NA TRBJ2-1 TRBV10-3 NA TGTGCCATCAGTGAGAGGATCGATCGGCTAGAGCAGTTCTTC CAISERIDRLEQFF
TRBD1 TRBJ2-1 TRBV5-4 NA TGTGCCAGCAGCCCCGGACAGGGGACTTACAATGAGCAGTTCTTC CASSPGQGTYNEQFF
NA TRBJ2-3 TRBV6-1 NA TGTGCCAGCAGTGAAACTTTCAGGGGAACAGATACGCAGTATTTT CASSETFRGTDTQYF
TRBD2 TRBJ2-1 TRBV2 NA TGTGCCAGCAGTGAAGCGCGTGCGGGAGGGCTGGATGAGCAGTTCTTC CASSEARAGGLDEQFF
NA TRBJ2-7 TRBV5-6 NA TGTGCCAGCAGCGACCGACAGAAAAGGGACGAGCAGTACTTC CASSDRQKRDEQYF
NA TRBJ2-2 TRBV7-2 NA TGTGCCAGCCTGACTAGTTTGGGCACCGGGGAGCTGTTTTTT CASLTSLGTGELFF
TRBD2 TRBJ2-7 TRBV7-9 NA TGTGCCAGCAGCTCAACCCGCGGGAGGAACTACGAGCAGTACTTC CASSSTRGRNYEQYF
TRBD2 TRBJ2-1 TRBV5-1 NA TGCGCCAGCAGCGGGACTAGCGGGACCTCCTACAATGAGCAGTTCTTC CASSGTSGTSYNEQFF
NA TRBJ2-7 TRBV5-1 once TGCGCCAGCAGCTTTGGCGGGGGGACAGCCTACGAGCAGTACTTC CASSFGGGTAYEQYF
NA TRBJ2-2 TRBV10-3 few TGTGCCATCAGGGGCGCTATGATGGCCGGGGAGCTGTTTTTT CAIRGAMMAGELFF
TRBD1 TRBJ1-1 TRBV7-9 NA TGTGCCAGCAGCTTAAGGATGGAACAGGGGATGAACACTGAAGCTTTCTTT CASSLRMEQGMNTEAFF
NA TRBJ2-5 TRBV2 NA TGTGCCAGCGGAGGGGACTGGCGTGCCCAGTACTTC CASGGDWRAQYF
NA TRBJ2-2 TRBV28 NA TGTGCCAGCAGTGTATCGAGAAGCCCCGGGGAGCTGTTTTTT CASSVSRSPGELFF
TRBD1 TRBJ2-5 TRBV19 many TGTGCCAGTAGTATCGGGACAGTCCAACAAGAGACCCAGTACTTC CASSIGTVQQETQYF
NA TRBJ2-7 TRBV5-1 NA TGCGCCAGCAGCCGACAGGCCGACTACGAGCAGTACTTC CASSRQADYEQYF
TRBD1 TRBJ1-2 TRBV29-1 NA TGCAGCGCTGCGGGGACACAGGGGATCGGCTACACCTTC CSAAGTQGIGYTF
TRBD1 TRBJ1-5 TRBV7-2 NA TGTGCCAGCAGCTTTCAGGGGGCTGTCAGAAGTGGGCATTTT CASSFQGAVRSGHF
TRBD1 TRBJ1-4 TRBV4-2 NA TGTGCCAGCAGCCAAGGGGCCGGGACAGCTACAGAAAAACTGTTTTTT CASSQGAGTATEKLFF
NA TRBJ2-5 TRBV28 few TGTGCCAGCAGTTTACCGGGAGAACAAAAAGAGACCCAGTACTTC CASSLPGEQKETQYF
TRBD2 TRBJ2-5 TRBV27 many TGTGCCAGCAGTAATTGGAATGCGGGGGAAGAGACCCAGTACTTC CASSNWNAGEETQYF
TRBD1 TRBJ1-3 TRBV29-1 few TGCAGCGCTACCGGACAGGGGGCTGGAAACACCATATATTTT CSATGQGAGNTIYF
TRBD2 TRBJ2-1 TRBV9 few TGTGCCAGCAGCCCCTCCGGGCTAGCGGGGTACAATGAGCAGTTCTTC CASSPSGLAGYNEQFF
TRBD2 TRBJ2-7 TRBV6-1 many TGTGCCAGCAGCGAAAGCGGGAGGGTGGGAGAGCAGTACTTC CASSESGRVGEQYF
TRBD2 TRBJ2-1 TRBV11-2 few TGTGCCAGCAGCCAGGGACTAGCCTGGGCGGGTGAGCAGTTCTTC CASSQGLAWAGEQFF
TRBD2 TRBJ2-1 TRBV4-3 NA TGCGCCAGCAGCCAAGGGGGACTAGCGGGAGTATATGAGCAGTTCTTC CASSQGGLAGVYEQFF
NA TRBJ1-5 TRBV2 NA TGTGCCAGCAGTGGGGACCATAGCAATCAGCCCCAGCATTTT CASSGDHSNQPQHF
NA TRBJ2-2 TRBV6-5 NA TGTGCCAGCAGGAGTAGCGGGAACACCGGGGAGCTGTTTTTT CASRSSGNTGELFF
NA TRBJ2-7 TRBV5-4 few TGTGCCAGCAGCTTGGATTGGGGTTTCAACGAGCAGTACTTC CASSLDWGFNEQYF